Following are 30 T cell receptor beta chains from one sample sequenced in a study of blood T cell repertoires in COVID-19. Produced via immunoSEQ multiplex PCR; TCRdb's table is partial and in-frame only. The sample shows 100,000 to 150,000 clones, less than 90% of them seen only once. Input material: peripheral blood. These receptors were taken from a man in his sixties with acute or convalescent COVID-19.

This clone was detected only a few times. The chain uses TRBV27 and TRBJ1-4, with TRBD1 matching 10 bases. The CDR3 is 15 amino acids. CDR1 and CDR2 (germline): MNHEY, SMNVEV (reference sequence). Germline trimming cut 5 bases from V and 6 bases from J; bases unmatched to any gene: 6. CDR3 bases: TGTGCCAGCAGTCCTTGGACAGGGGGGGATGAAAAACTGTTTTTT. Its translation is CASSPWTGGDEKLFF.

This clone was found once. J is TRBJ2-1 and V is TRBV27, with D uncertain. Germline CDR1 is MNHEY and CDR2 is SMNVEV (reference sequence). The germline V and J ends were trimmed by 3 bases and 3 bases, with 9 bases remaining between them. There are 14 residues in the CDR3. Here the CDR3 reads CASSFTELYNEQFF. DNA for the CDR3: TGTGCCAGCAGTTTCACTGAGCTCTACAATGAGCAGTTCTTC.

The chain is built from TRBV19 and TRBJ2-3, with 14 bases fitting TRBD2. Per germline, CDR1 LNHDA and CDR2 SQIVND (reference sequence). There are 16 residues in the CDR3. The V gene end was trimmed by 3 bases and the J gene end by 5 bases; junction bases not matched to a gene: 4. The CDR3 is CASSMGTSGSRDTQYF. The CDR3 DNA follows: TGTGCCAGTAGTATGGGGACTAGCGGGAGTCGAGATACGCAGTATTTT.

V gene TRBV5-1 combines with J gene TRBJ2-2, with 8 bases fitting TRBD2. The trim removed 4 bases at V and 1 base at J, leaving 6 bases unmatched. The germline CDR1 and CDR2 sequences are SGHRS and YFSETQ. The CDR3 length is 16 residues. The CDR3 DNA follows: TGCGCCAGCAGCCCTGGACTAGCAATGAACACCGGGGAGCTGTTTTTT. It translates to CASSPGLAMNTGELFF. The full variable domain, its missing parts supplied by reference TRBV5-1 and TRBJ2-2, is KAGVTQTPRYLIKTRGQQVTLSCSPISGHRSVSWYQQTPGQGLQFLFEYFSETQRNKGNFPGRFSGRQFSNSRSEMNVSTLELGDSALYLCASSPGLAMNTGELFFGEGSRLTVL.

This clone was observed a single time. The rearrangement links TRBV12-5 to TRBJ2-1; 8 bases fit TRBD2. The CDR3 extends over 14 amino acids. The V and J ends lost 2 bases and 10 bases, in that order; junction bases with no gene match: 7. The germline V gene encodes CDR1 LGHNT and CDR2 FRNRAP. CDR3 sequence reads: CASGLPGSGGEQFF. CDR3 DNA: TGTGCTAGTGGTTTGCCCGGGTCGGGAGGGGAGCAGTTCTTC. Full variable domain (rest looked up from reference TRBV12-5 and TRBJ2-1): DARVTQTPRHKVTEMGQEVTMRCQPILGHNTVFWYRQTMMQGLELLAYFRNRAPLDDSGMPKDRFSAEMPDATLATLKIQPSEPRDSAVYFCASGLPGSGGEQFFGPGTRLTVL.

J is TRBJ1-1 and V is TRBV4-1; 7 bases align to TRBD1. CDR3 length: 15 residues. The V gene end was trimmed by 5 bases and the J gene end by 0 bases; junction bases not matched to a gene: 6. The germline CDR1 and CDR2 sequences are MGHRA and YSYEKL. The CDR3 spells CASSGQDRMNTEAFF. The CDR3 coding sequence is TGCGCCAGCAGCGGGCAGGACAGGATGAACACTGAAGCTTTCTTT.

The chain couples TRBV5-6 to TRBJ2-3; 9 nucleotides line up with TRBD1. This CDR3 has 15 residues. Germline lookup yields CDR1 SGHDT and CDR2 YYEEEE. The V and J ends lost 1 base and 5 bases, in that order; junction bases with no gene match: 5. The chain's CDR3 is CASSLTGGVKDTQYF. The CDR3 nucleotides read TGTGCCAGCAGCTTGACAGGGGGCGTAAAAGATACGCAGTATTTT.

This clone was picked up a small number of times. This sequence joins TRBV7-9 and TRBJ2-1, with TRBD2 matching 9 bases. This CDR3 has 17 amino acids. The germline gives CDR1 SEHNR, CDR2 FQNEAQ (reference sequence). Trimming removed 4 bases from V and 3 bases from J; junction bases left unmatched: 10. The CDR3 loop reads CASSSGVAGVIYNEQFF. The CDR3 DNA is TGTGCCAGCAGCTCCGGGGTAGCGGGAGTTATCTACAATGAGCAGTTCTTC.

This chain uses TRBV19 with TRBJ2-7; 8 nucleotides match TRBD1. Germline values: CDR1 LNHDA, CDR2 SQIVND (reference sequence). This CDR3 region has 16 residues. The V segment lost 1 base and the J segment 1 base; nucleotides outside the gene matches: 6. The CDR3 spells CASSIGTGRFSYEQYF. CDR3 coding DNA: TGTGCCAGTAGTATAGGGACAGGGAGGTTTTCCTACGAGCAGTACTTC.

This chain links TRBV28 with TRBJ2-5; D remains unclear. There are 12 residues in the CDR3. The V end lost 4 bases, the J end lost 1 base, and 4 bases lay between the germline ends. CDR1 is MDHEN, CDR2 SYDVKM, per germline. The CDR3 bases are TGTGCCAGCAGTTCGGTCCAAGAGACCCAGTACTTC. Protein sequence: CASSSVQETQYF.

Worth noting for this clone: The same CDR3 is also encoded by other DNA sequences in this sample. The chain couples TRBV3-1 (or the pseudogene TRBV3-2) to TRBJ2-7; D gene ambiguous. This CDR3 is 11 amino acids long. V lost 1 base and J lost 5, with 3 bases in between. In germline, CDR1 is LGHDT, CDR2 YNNKEL (reference sequence). CDR3 residues: CASSQVNEQYF. The CDR3 DNA reads TGTGCCAGCAGCCAAGTTAACGAGCAGTACTTC.

This rearrangement joins TRBV5-1 to TRBJ2-7, with 9 bases identical to TRBD1. Looked up from germline, CDR1 is SGHRS and CDR2 is YFSETQ. J was trimmed by 4 bases and V by 4 bases; bases with no gene match: 9. The CDR3 consists of 15 residues. CDR3 loop: CASSHGGTGIYEQYF. CDR3 bases: TGCGCCAGCAGCCACGGCGGGACAGGGATATACGAGCAGTACTTC.

The chain recombines TRBV12-3 or TRBV12-4 with TRBJ1-2; no clear D. The ends were cut back, 5 bases at V and 8 bases at J, with 15 bases in the middle. This CDR3 has 13 amino acids. CDR3 sequence reads: CASSGGVLGGYTF. For the CDR3, the DNA is TGTGCCAGCAGTGGCGGGGTGCTTGGCGGCTACACCTTC.

This chain connects TRBV5-1 to TRBJ2-5; no clear D gene. V dropped 6 bases and J dropped 2 bases, with 11 bases sitting between them. Germline CDR1 and CDR2: SGHRS and YFSETQ. This CDR3 spans 13 amino acids. The CDR3 reads CASKTAIQETQYF. For the CDR3, the DNA is TGCGCCAGCAAAACAGCAATTCAAGAGACCCAGTACTTC. Drawing the rest from reference TRBV5-1 and TRBJ2-5, the complete variable domain is KAGVTQTPRYLIKTRGQQVTLSCSPISGHRSVSWYQQTPGQGLQFLFEYFSETQRNKGNFPGRFSGRQFSNSRSEMNVSTLELGDSALYLCASKTAIQETQYFGPGTRLLVL.

This clone was counted a few times. The CDR3 loop is CASSVTGASTDTQYF. For the CDR3, the DNA is TGTGCCAGCAGCGTTACAGGGGCTAGCACAGATACGCAGTATTTT. The chain joins TRBV9 to TRBJ2-3; 7 bases map to TRBD1. Germline CDR1 SGDLS, CDR2 YYNGEE. The CDR3 has 15 residues. V shed 2 bases, J shed 0 bases, and the junction held 3 bases outside the gene matches.

CDR3 loop: CASSLARLGTGELFF. CDR3 bases: TGTGCCAGCAGCTTAGCGCGACTAGGTACCGGGGAGCTGTTTTTT. This chain joins TRBV7-3 and TRBJ2-2, with a tentative D call TRBD2 (6 bases). Germline V lookup: CDR1 SGHTA, CDR2 FQGTGA. The germline V and J ends were trimmed by 2 bases and 5 bases, with 12 bases remaining between them. The CDR3 extends over 15 amino acids.

The gene calls are TRBV28 and TRBJ2-7, with TRBD2 matching 10 bases. Germline values: CDR1 MDHEN, CDR2 SYDVKM. With 6 bases clipped from V and 1 base from J, the junction kept 3 bases outside the gene matches. The CDR3 extends over 14 amino acids. CDR3 bases: TGTGCCAGCAGCTTAGCGGGGGGTTCCTACGAGCAGTACTTC. Its translation is CASSLAGGSYEQYF.

The genes are TRBV11-2 and TRBJ2-6, with D perhaps TRBD1 (6 bases). The V end lost 5 bases, the J end lost 4 bases, and 12 bases lay between the germline ends. Germline V gene sequence: CDR1 SGHAT, CDR2 FQNNGV. This CDR3 comprises 15 residues. The CDR3 reads CASSPQGTGANVLTF. The CDR3 DNA follows: TGTGCCAGCAGCCCCCAGGGGACCGGGGCCAACGTCCTGACTTTC.

The chain links TRBV25-1 to TRBJ1-4, with 7 bases that match TRBD1. This CDR3 has 17 residues. CDR1 MGHDK and CDR2 SYGVNS come from the germline V gene. Losses at the gene ends were 1 base for V and 3 bases for J; bases not matched to a gene: 8. CDR3 in amino acids: CASSEWLGGTANEKLFF. In DNA form, the CDR3 reads TGTGCCAGCAGTGAATGGTTGGGCGGGACAGCTAATGAAAAACTGTTTTTT.

The chain couples TRBV2 to TRBJ2-2; TRBD2 matches 11 bases. This CDR3 has 16 amino acids. V was clipped by 10 bases and J by 2 bases; unmatched bases: 9. Germline V lookup: CDR1 SNHLY, CDR2 FYNNEI. The CDR3 is CATKEGTSGNTGELFF. CDR3 coding DNA: TGTGCCACTAAAGAGGGGACTAGCGGTAACACCGGGGAGCTGTTTTTT. Supplemented by reference TRBV2 and TRBJ2-2, the full variable domain reads EPEVTQTPSHQVTQMGQEVILRCVPISNHLYFYWYRQILGQKVEFLVSFYNNEISEKSEIFDDQFSVERPDGSNFTLKIRSTKLEDSAMYFCATKEGTSGNTGELFFGEGSRLTVL.

The rearrangement joins TRBV10-2 to TRBJ1-1; D remains ambiguous. Deletions cut 0 bases from V and 4 bases from J, with 6 bases between. The CDR3 length is 13 residues. Germline V gene lookup returns CDR1 WSHSY and CDR2 SAAADI. CDR3 nucleotide sequence: TGCGCCAGCAGTGAGTCTCTTCGCACTGAAGCTTTCTTT. Protein: CASSESLRTEAFF.

V is TRBV19 and J is TRBJ1-3, with 7 bases identical to TRBD1. The CDR3 has 14 amino acids. J lost 4 bases, V lost 9 bases, and 9 bases had no gene match. The germline V gene has CDR1 LNHDA and CDR2 SQIVND (reference sequence). The CDR3 loop is CASTPDRRGNTIYF. The DNA for the CDR3 is TGTGCCAGCACCCCGGACAGGAGGGGAAACACCATATATTTT. The full variable domain, in which reference TRBV19 and TRBJ1-3 provide the parts outside the CDR3, is DGGITQSPKYLFRKEGQNVTLSCEQNLNHDAMYWYRQDPGQGLRLIYYSQIVNDFQKGDIAEGYSVSREKKESFPLTVTSAQKNPTAFYLCASTPDRRGNTIYFGEGSWLTVV.

The rearrangement links TRBV11-2 to TRBJ2-3; TRBD2 agrees at 8 bases. Germline assignment: CDR1 SGHAT and CDR2 FQNNGV. With V trimmed by 0 bases and J by 1 base, 3 bases remained unmatched. The CDR3 length is 16 residues. The CDR3 nucleotides read TGTGCCAGCAGCTTAGATTTGCGGGGGGGCACAGATACGCAGTATTTT. Protein sequence: CASSLDLRGGTDTQYF.

The chain uses TRBV18 and TRBJ2-2; TRBD1 matches at 9 bases. V lost 4 bases, J lost 0 bases, and 3 bases stayed unmatched. The CDR3 totals 16 residues. Germline CDR1 and CDR2: KGHSH and LQKENI. This CDR3 is CASSLNRGPNTGELFF. Here the CDR3 DNA reads TGTGCCAGCTCACTCAACAGGGGGCCGAACACCGGGGAGCTGTTTTTT.

This clone has just a few counts. This chain links TRBV4-2 with TRBJ1-2, with D tentatively TRBD1 (6 bases). The CDR3 length is 13 residues. Trimming pared 3 bases from V and 4 bases from J, leaving 9 bases between. Germline V gene sequence: CDR1 LGHNA, CDR2 YNFKEQ. The CDR3 region is CASSHPTGYGYTF. The CDR3 bases are TGTGCCAGCAGCCACCCGACAGGCTATGGCTACACCTTC.

Written as DNA, the CDR3 is TGCAGTGCTAGTGTACTAGTCGATTCAGATACGCAGTATTTT. Its translation: CSASVLVDSDTQYF. V gene TRBV20-1 combines with J gene TRBJ2-3; the D gene is possibly TRBD2 (5 bases). V was clipped by 3 bases and J by 4 bases, with 14 bases between them. Germline V gives CDR1 DFQATT, CDR2 SNEGSKA (reference sequence). CDR3 length: 14 residues.

Only a few counts were recorded for this clone. The chain joins TRBV5-1 to TRBJ2-7, with 7 bases that match TRBD1. CDR3 length: 15 residues. Trimming cost V 1 base and J 4 bases; bases outside gene matches: 8. The germline V gene encodes CDR1 SGHRS and CDR2 YFSETQ. The CDR3 DNA is TGCGCCAGCAGCTTGTTCCACATGGGACAGTACGAGCAGTACTTC. Residues: CASSLFHMGQYEQYF.

This clone was seen only a few times. The CDR3 sequence: CASSVSEGRVTQYF. CDR3 DNA sequence: TGTGCCAGCAGCGTCAGCGAGGGGAGGGTGACCCAGTACTTC. V is TRBV2 and J is TRBJ2-5, with 7 bases fitting TRBD2. The V gene's germline CDR1 is SNHLY and CDR2 FYNNEI. The CDR3 length is 14 residues. Losses at the gene ends were 6 bases for V and 7 bases for J; bases not matched to a gene: 11.

This clone occurred a few times. The gene calls are TRBV5-1 and TRBJ2-7, with D unresolved. The V gene lost 0 bases and the J gene lost 1 base, with 8 bases spanning the gap. CDR1 is SGHRS and CDR2 is YFSETQ in the germline V gene. CDR3 length: 14 residues. The DNA for the CDR3 is TGCGCCAGCAGCTTGGCGGGTACGTCCTACGAGCAGTACTTC. Translated: CASSLAGTSYEQYF.

The chain joins TRBV6-5 to TRBJ1-4; TRBD1 matches at 7 bases. This CDR3 region has 14 residues. Germline trimming cut 6 bases from V and 4 bases from J; bases unmatched to any gene: 5. Germline V gene data show CDR1 as MNHEY and CDR2 as SVGAGI. This chain's CDR3 is CASSPGQVNEKLFF. The CDR3 nucleotides are TGTGCCAGCAGCCCCGGACAGGTTAATGAAAAACTGTTTTTT.